The subject of this entry is one T cell receptor (beta chain). The V gene's germline CDR1 is SGHNT and CDR2 YENEEA. This CDR3 region has 16 residues. Deletions cut 3 bases from V and 8 bases from J, with 19 bases between. These data come from a study of shared clonotypes between healthy human individuals. The repertoire was sequenced with immunoSEQ multiplex PCR; TCRdb's copy has only in-frame clones and lacks some. The data contain 2 million to 2.5 million clones, less than 95% of them singletons. The sample comprised naive CD4+ T cells from PBMCs. Subset of the sample: CD45RA+ positively selected. The clonotype originates from a young man in good health. Some clones in this sample may be carry-over from other donors' samples. The chain couples TRBV11-3 to TRBJ1-4; D ambiguous. CDR3 amino acids: CASSFKTGPSREKLFF. For the CDR3, the DNA is TGTGCCAGCAGCTTCAAGACCGGGCCCTCTAGGGAAAAACTGTTTTTT.